One T cell receptor beta chain is described in this entry. Its binding antigen is unknown. Within one base of it there is no much larger clone, and no base qualities were kept. The data belong to a study of PD-L1 blockade in urothelial cancer (dated by TCRdb to between 2016 and 2019). Study-wide context: Therapy was started at some point between 2013 and 2015 for all patients, and atezolizumab 1,200 mg was administered intravenously every 3 weeks. Blood samples were analyzed at two time points: 3 weeks after treatment start (second dose) and 6 weeks after treatment start. Durable clinical benefit was achieved by nine patients but not by the remaining 20. Patients had an ECOG performance status of 0 or 1 and had received between 0 and 3 prior chemotherapy regimens. In the same patients, whole exome sequencing and RNA sequencing of pretreatment tumors were performed in addition to TCR sequencing. The study, an exploratory multi-omic analysis, examined somatic, immune and clinical correlates of response to PD-L1 blockade with atezolizumab in urothelial cancer. Progression-free survival longer than 6 months counted as durable clinical benefit, and TCR features were additionally tested against both progression-free and overall survival. Blood samples yielded a median of about 150,000 T cells and tens of thousands of unique TCRs, with median clonality roughly 0.082. Pretreatment blood TCR-seq was available for twenty-nine patients, at least one posttreatment blood collection was obtained for some 25 patients, and tumor TCR-seq was available for some 25 patients. Pretreatment tumor samples, along with matched peripheral blood serially collected before and after atezolizumab treatment, were subjected to TCR sequencing. About 85% of the 29 patients were males with bladder-origin urothelial cancer, and about 65% of the 29 reported a prior smoking history.

The cohort comprised roughly 30 patients with locally advanced or metastatic urothelial carcinoma treated at Memorial Sloan Kettering on a trial protocol. Peripheral blood mononuclear cells were collected pretreatment and during treatment, with between 1 and 8 total time points per patient. The Qiagen DNeasy Blood extraction kit was used to purify genomic DNA from total PBMCs and tumor samples. PBMCs were collected pretreatment and during treatment, and were isolated and stored as previously described. Each PCR received spiked-in synthetic TCR analog templates so that absolute template abundance could be estimated from read counts. TCRbeta CDR3 regions were amplified from genomic DNA with bias-controlled V and J gene primers using the immunoSEQ assay. Rearranged TCRbeta segments were sequenced at approximately 20X coverage. Per the authors' processing: Clustering was used to correct sequencing errors, and CDR3s were annotated against IMGT to assign V, D and J genes. Downstream analyses used only productive TCRbeta rearrangements and left out out-of-frame or stop-codon sequences. Clonality was computed as one minus Shannon entropy normalized by the log of the number of unique productive sequences. Fisher's exact test with Benjamini-Hochberg correction, using a cutoff of adjusted p below 0.01, was how clones that differed between time points or between blood and tumor were identified. TCRdb carries this immuneACCESS record with in-frame sequences only. Its versions omit some clonotypes, under half of them owing to an unresolved V gene in the studies checked, with the rest unexplained. Clone size and the V and J calls come from that table; the DNA yielded D and trimming. The sample table contains 35,000 to 55,000 clones; only one count was recorded for around 80% of them. Clones ranked in the top ten supply around 3.1% of the sample.

What the work shows at the level of the full study, not this receptor alone: Improved progression-free and overall survival was found to be associated with pretreatment peripheral blood TCR clonality below the median. Among patients with durable benefit, tumor-associated TCR clones showed greater expansion in peripheral blood 3 weeks after treatment started (n = 22, p = 0.022). Because of the small sample size (n ≈ 31) and the many exploratory analyses performed, the results are intended to be regarded as hypothesis-generating.

The germline V gene gives CDR1 as SGHNT and CDR2 as YENEEA. V is pruned by 5 bases and J by 4 bases, leaving 9 bases of the junction without a gene match. The CDR3 goes from the cysteine to the phenylalanine over 16 residues. Only the CDR3 part of the read is kept: 48 bases, read in frame from the first base. The source material was PBMCs, sampled around atezolizumab (anti-PD-L1) treatment. This receptor was taken from a man in his 70s with urothelial cancer. The chain is assembled from TRBV11-3 and TRBJ2-7; 12 middle bases align to TRBD1. The CDR3 here reads CASSSRRGQGAYEQYF. The DNA is as follows: TGTGCCAGCAGCAGCCGTAGGGGACAGGGGGCGTACGAGCAGTACTTC. With all but the CDR3 taken from the reference TRBV11-3 and TRBJ2-7 genes, the full variable domain is: EAGVVQSPRYKIIEKKQPVAFWCNPISGHNTLYWYLQNLGQGPELLIRYENEEAVDDSQLPKDRFSAERLKGVDSTLKIQPAELGDSAVYLCASSSRRGQGAYEQYFGPGTRLTVT.